The TCR beta chain under discussion was sequenced for a study of T cells expressing NK-cell markers. Study-wide background: Seven of the eight sequenced donors were HCMV-seropositive; one was seronegative. Study results and caveats: In more than 5 donors, dominant CD3+CD56+NKG2C+ clonotypes ranked among the top 10 CD8+ clonotypes. Whether expanded NKG2C+ T cell clones were HCMV-specific remained unclear.

As for this clonotype: Its antigen is still unknown.

CDR1 SEHNR and CDR2 FQNEAQ come from the germline V gene (reference sequence). CDR3 length: 17 residues. 5'RACE template switching with UMIs produced the TCR beta cDNA. TCRdb re-called the 5' RACE reads and catalogs CDR3 proteins one per entry, DNA excluded. The repertoire table contains roughly 350,000 distinct CDR3 sequences. The J gene is TRBJ1-6, the V gene TRBV7-9. Material for sequencing was blood T cells: a sorted CD56 or NKG2C T cell subset, CD4+ or CD8+ T cells, or bulk PBMC T cells (not recorded which). The sequence came from a man aged 18-70 years in good health. The CDR3: CASSLRTLSSYNSPLHF.